The present T cell receptor (beta chain) was sequenced within a study of beta chain features in type 1 diabetes (dated by TCRdb to 2016 to 2019). Study-level background: Patients and healthy donors did not differ in mean age, gender distribution, total cell number or subset yield. A total of roughly 100,000,000 sorted cells were examined across all samples, and the number of cells per subset was strongly correlated with RNA yield. The study compared TCRB repertoires of sorted circulating CD4+ T cell subsets between recently diagnosed type 1 diabetes patients and matched healthy donors. Regulatory and stem cell-like memory subsets were isolated from only 8 patients and roughly eight healthy donors, whereas naive and central memory subsets came from all 28 donors. What the authors observed across the whole study: Only small numbers of individuals were included in the HLA sub-analyses, which left unresolved whether HLA type had any influence on TCRB rearrangement. A moderate but significant shortening of TCRB CDR3 length was observed in type 1 diabetes patients in all four CD4+ subsets. Sequencing cDNA rather than genomic DNA could over-represent highly expressing activated cells, although activation and CD3 levels did not differ between groups. Naive, central memory and regulatory TCRB repertoires appeared to be more alike among patients than among healthy donors. PCR might favor shorter templates, but patient and control samples were amplified and corrected together, so any skew would affect both groups equally. At VDJ recombination sites, type 1 diabetes patients had fewer insertions and more deleted nucleotides, which implies abnormalities in thymic rearrangement.

The High Capacity cDNA Reverse Transcription Kit was used to reverse transcribe all of the isolated RNA, meaning that expressed TCRB transcripts were what got sequenced. Deep immunoSEQ sequencing was performed on naive, central memory and regulatory T cell samples, with an average of roughly 3.3 million total reads per sample. Sorted cells were lysed in RLT buffer, and RNA was extracted using DNase-treated RNeasy Micro or Mini kits according to cell number. Each cell subset was processed separately to prevent cross-contamination, with patient and healthy donor samples processed together. The immunoSEQ multiplex PCR was used to amplify TCRB sequences from cDNA, generating 87-bp fragments that spanned the CDR3 region. Sequencing of the amplicons was performed on the Illumina HiSeq platform. The original methods were these. PCR bias was corrected computationally using synthetic template baselines, and reads within Hamming distance 2 were collapsed, with unmergeable singletons discarded. Reads were aligned to IMGT to assign V, D and J genes, CDR3 length, and insertions or deletions at six rearrangement sites. Clonotype counts were normalized to sorted cell number within each subset before computing true diversity and Gini coefficients with the tcR R package. Repertoire sharing was quantified using the overlap coefficient calculated on TCRB nucleotide sequences. Out-of-frame TCRB sequences from naive cells were analyzed as a proxy for the pre-selection repertoire. TCRdb mirrors the immuneACCESS table, restricted to in-frame sequences. Some clones are absent from its copies; in checked studies, under half trace to an unresolved V gene, and the reason for the others is unknown. V, J and clone size derive from that table, while D and trimming were established from the DNA sequence. The sample profile shows more than 200,000 clones; roughly 17% of them were found once. The ten largest make up approximately 0.086% of the sample.

From each donor, a single peripheral blood sample of about 100 mL on average was drawn into heparinised tubes. Naive, central memory, regulatory and stem cell-like memory CD4+ T cells were sorted on a BD FACSAria II using a panel including CD45RO, CCR7, CD25, CD127, CD95 and CD27. A purity above 95% was achieved for all sorted populations. Right away, PBMCs were isolated by Lymphoprep density gradient centrifugation and were stained directly, with no culture step. So that batch effects would be minimized, each experiment stained and sorted samples in pairs, pairing one healthy donor with one patient. Comment on this clone: The target of this receptor is not known. No base qualities exist here, and no much larger clone lies one base off it. The sample contains more than one DNA sequence encoding this CDR3.

From the cysteine up to the phenylalanine, the CDR3 has a length of 13 residues. The only DNA kept is the CDR3, 39 bases in frame from the first base. V is shortened by 0 bases, J by 8 bases, and the region joining them spans 7 bases. As encoded in the germline V gene (reference sequence), CDR1 is LNHNV while CDR2 is YYDKDF. Sequenced input: naive CD4+ T cells from blood. The cell subset or site label here, explained by the study, means: true naive CD4+ T cells. This sequence uses TRBV15 and TRBJ1-4, with the D segment identity uncertain. The sequence was collected from a man aged 30 to 45 with type 1 diabetes. This receptor has the CDR3 CATSRDRGEKLFF. The DNA reads TGTGCCACCAGCAGAGATCGCGGAGAAAAACTGTTTTTT.